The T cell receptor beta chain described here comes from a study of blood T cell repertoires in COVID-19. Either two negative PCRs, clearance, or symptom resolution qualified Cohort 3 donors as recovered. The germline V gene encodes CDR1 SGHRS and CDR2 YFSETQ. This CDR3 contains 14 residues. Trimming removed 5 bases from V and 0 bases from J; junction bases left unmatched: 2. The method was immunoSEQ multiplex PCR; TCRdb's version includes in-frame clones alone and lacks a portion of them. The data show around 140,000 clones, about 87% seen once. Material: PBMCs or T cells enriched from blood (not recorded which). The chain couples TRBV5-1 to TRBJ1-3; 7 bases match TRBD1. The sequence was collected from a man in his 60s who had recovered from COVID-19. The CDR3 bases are TGCGCCAGCAGGGACAGGCTCTCTGGAAACACCATATATTTT. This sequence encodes CASRDRLSGNTIYF. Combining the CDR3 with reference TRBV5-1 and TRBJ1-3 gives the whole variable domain KAGVTQTPRYLIKTRGQQVTLSCSPISGHRSVSWYQQTPGQGLQFLFEYFSETQRNKGNFPGRFSGRQFSNSRSEMNVSTLELGDSALYLCASRDRLSGNTIYFGEGSWLTVV.